This T cell receptor (beta chain) was observed in a study of OX40 agonist ivuxolimab in advanced cancers. Background on the study: Patients received intravenous ivuxolimab every 2 weeks at 0.01 to 10 mg/kg. The diagnoses of dose-escalation patients were hepatocellular carcinoma, melanoma, renal cell or head and neck cancer.

Comment on this clone: Its antigen is undetermined.

Study-wide points: Expanded clones were, on average, more numerous in CD8+ T cells than in CD4+.

Libraries were prepared by immunoSEQ multiplex PCR; TCRdb keeps only in-frame clonotypes and omits some of them. The sample contains about 69,000 clones, approximately 91% of which appear only once. CDR1 SGHRS and CDR2 YFSETQ come from the germline V gene. The CDR3 sequence is 13 residues long. The V gene lost 0 bases and the J gene lost 8 bases, with 9 bases spanning the gap. The chain carries TRBV5-1 and TRBJ2-1, with D possibly TRBD2 on 5 matching bases. The sample consisted of CD4+ or CD8+ T cells sorted from blood, taken in a trial of the OX40 agonist ivuxolimab. The sequence came from an adult with an advanced solid tumor such as melanoma, head and neck, liver or kidney cancer. CDR3 region: CASSLAPSHEQFF. The DNA of the CDR3 is TGCGCCAGCAGCTTGGCGCCTAGCCATGAGCAGTTCTTC.